This T cell receptor (beta chain) was identified in a study of post-analysis software for immune sequencing data. Findings and caveats of the study: The study found TRBV5-6, TRBV5-1 and TRBV20-1 among a handful of TRBV segments more frequent in patients than controls. In multiple sclerosis, normalized Chao1 diversity was significantly below that of controls.

On this clonotype itself: No antigen is known for it.

CDR1 LNHDA and CDR2 SQIVND come from the germline V gene (reference sequence). Trimming removed 9 bases from V and 4 bases from J; junction bases left unmatched: 4. The CDR3 has 12 residues. The authors incorporated unique molecular identifiers into the TCR beta cDNA libraries. From the PCR reads, TCRdb called clonotypes with MiXCR, one entry per CDR3 protein. The repertoire has about 540,000 distinct CDR3 sequences, 34% of them found once; the top ten carry around 6%. This chain uses TRBV19 with TRBJ1-1, with TRBD1 identical over 8 bases. The TCR was taken from a girl aged 2-17 years with multiple sclerosis. The sample was blood. CDR3 residues: CASDRGGTEAFF. CDR3 nucleotides: TGTGCCAGCGACAGGGGCGGCACTGAAGCTTTCTTT.